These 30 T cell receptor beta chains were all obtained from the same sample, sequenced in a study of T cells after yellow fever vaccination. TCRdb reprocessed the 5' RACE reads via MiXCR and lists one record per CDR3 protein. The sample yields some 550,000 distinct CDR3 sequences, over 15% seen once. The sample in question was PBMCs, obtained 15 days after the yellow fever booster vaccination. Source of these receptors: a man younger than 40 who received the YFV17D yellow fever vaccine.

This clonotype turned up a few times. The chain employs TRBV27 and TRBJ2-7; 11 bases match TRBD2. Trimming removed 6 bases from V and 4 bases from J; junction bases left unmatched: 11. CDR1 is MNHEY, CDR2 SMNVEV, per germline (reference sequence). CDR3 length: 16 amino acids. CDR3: CASSRLLTSGTYEQYF. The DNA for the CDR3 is TGTGCCAGCAGCCGTCTATTGACTAGCGGGACGTACGAGCAGTACTTC.

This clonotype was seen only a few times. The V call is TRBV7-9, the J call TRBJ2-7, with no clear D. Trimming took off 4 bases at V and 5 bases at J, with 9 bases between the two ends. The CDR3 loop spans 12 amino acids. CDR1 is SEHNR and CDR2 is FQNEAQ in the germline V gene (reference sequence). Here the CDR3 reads CASSSRPDEQYF. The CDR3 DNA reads TGTGCCAGCAGCTCCCGACCGGACGAGCAGTACTTC.

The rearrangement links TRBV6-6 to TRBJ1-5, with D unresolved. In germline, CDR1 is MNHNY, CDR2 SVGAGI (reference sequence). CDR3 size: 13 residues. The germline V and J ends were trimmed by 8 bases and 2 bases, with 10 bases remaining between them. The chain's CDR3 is CASDPLGNQPQHF. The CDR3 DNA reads TGTGCCAGCGACCCTCTGGGCAATCAGCCCCAGCATTTT.

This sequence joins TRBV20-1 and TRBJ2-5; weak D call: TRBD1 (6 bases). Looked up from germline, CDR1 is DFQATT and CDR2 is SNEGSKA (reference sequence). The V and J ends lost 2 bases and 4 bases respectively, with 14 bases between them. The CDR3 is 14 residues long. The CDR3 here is CSARRETGTETQYF. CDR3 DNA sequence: TGCAGTGCTAGACGAGAAACAGGGACAGAGACCCAGTACTTC.

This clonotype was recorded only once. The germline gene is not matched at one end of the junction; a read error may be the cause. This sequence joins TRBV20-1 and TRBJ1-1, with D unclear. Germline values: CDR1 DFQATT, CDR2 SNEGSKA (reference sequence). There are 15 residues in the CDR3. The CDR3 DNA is TGCTGTGCTAGAGATCGGATGAATCTAAACACTGAAGCTTTCTTT. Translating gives CCARDRMNLNTEAFF.

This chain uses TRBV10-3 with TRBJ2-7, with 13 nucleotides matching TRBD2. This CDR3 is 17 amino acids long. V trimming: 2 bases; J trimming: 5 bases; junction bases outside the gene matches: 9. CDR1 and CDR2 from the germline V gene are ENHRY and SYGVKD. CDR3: CAISETPGLAGADEQYF. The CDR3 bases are TGTGCCATCAGTGAGACCCCAGGACTAGCGGGAGCAGACGAGCAGTACTTC.

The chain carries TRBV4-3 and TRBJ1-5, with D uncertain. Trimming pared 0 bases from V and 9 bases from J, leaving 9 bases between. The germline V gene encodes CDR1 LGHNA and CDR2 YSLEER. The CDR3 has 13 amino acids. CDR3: CASSQEVRLPQHF. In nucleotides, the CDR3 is TGCGCCAGCAGCCAAGAAGTTCGGTTGCCCCAGCATTTT.

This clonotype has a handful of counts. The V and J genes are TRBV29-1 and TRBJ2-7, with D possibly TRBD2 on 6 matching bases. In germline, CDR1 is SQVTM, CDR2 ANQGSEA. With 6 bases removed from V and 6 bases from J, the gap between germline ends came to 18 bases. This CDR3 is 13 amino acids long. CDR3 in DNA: TGCAGCGTCGTTACTCGGGAGATTGGCGAGCAGTACTTC. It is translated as CSVVTREIGEQYF.

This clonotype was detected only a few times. The CDR3 DNA reads TGCAGTGCTAGATTTACTAGATTCACAGATACGCAGTATTTT. This codes for CSARFTRFTDTQYF. This chain uses TRBV20-1 with TRBJ2-3; D is possibly TRBD2 (5 bases). Germline-derived CDR1 and CDR2 are DFQATT and SNEGSKA (reference sequence). This CDR3 is built from 14 residues. V lost 2 bases and J lost 2, with 11 bases in between.

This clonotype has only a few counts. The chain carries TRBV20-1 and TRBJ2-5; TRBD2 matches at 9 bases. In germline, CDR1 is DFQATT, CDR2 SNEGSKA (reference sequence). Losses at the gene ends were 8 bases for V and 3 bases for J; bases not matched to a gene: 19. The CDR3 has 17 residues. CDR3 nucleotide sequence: TGCAGTACAACGGGGGTCGGGTTAGCGGGAGTAAAAGAGACCCAGTACTTC. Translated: CSTTGVGLAGVKETQYF.

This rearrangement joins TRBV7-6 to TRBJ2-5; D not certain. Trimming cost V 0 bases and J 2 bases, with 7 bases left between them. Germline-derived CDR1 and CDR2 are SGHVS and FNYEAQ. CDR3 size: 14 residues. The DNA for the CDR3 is TGTGCCAGCAGCTTAGCAGCGTTACAAGAGACCCAGTACTTC. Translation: CASSLAALQETQYF.

CDR3 amino acids: CRGGAAYEQYF. The CDR3 DNA sequence: TGCAGGGGCGGAGCGGCCTACGAGCAGTACTTC. This chain uses TRBV29-1 with TRBJ2-7; a weak D match, TRBD2 (5 bases). The germline V gene has CDR1 SQVTM and CDR2 ANQGSEA. The CDR3 is made up of 11 amino acids.

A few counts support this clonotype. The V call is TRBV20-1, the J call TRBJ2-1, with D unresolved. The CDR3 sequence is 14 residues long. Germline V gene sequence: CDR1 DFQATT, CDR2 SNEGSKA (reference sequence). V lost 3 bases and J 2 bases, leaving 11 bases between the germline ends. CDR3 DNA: TGCAGTGCTAGTCAGCCGGGTACCTACAATGAGCAGTTCTTC. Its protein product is CSASQPGTYNEQFF.

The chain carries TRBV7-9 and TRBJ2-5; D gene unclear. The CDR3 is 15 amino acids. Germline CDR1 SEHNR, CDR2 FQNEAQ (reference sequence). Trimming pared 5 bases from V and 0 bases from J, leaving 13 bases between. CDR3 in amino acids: CASSPRDRHQETQYF. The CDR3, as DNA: TGTGCCAGCAGCCCCCGAGACCGACACCAAGAGACCCAGTACTTC.

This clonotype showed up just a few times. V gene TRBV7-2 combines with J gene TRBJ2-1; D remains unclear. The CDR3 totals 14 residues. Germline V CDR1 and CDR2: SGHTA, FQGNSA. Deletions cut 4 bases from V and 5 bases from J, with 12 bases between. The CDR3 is CASSSARSNNEQFF. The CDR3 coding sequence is TGTGCCAGCAGCTCTGCTCGCTCTAACAATGAGCAGTTCTTC.

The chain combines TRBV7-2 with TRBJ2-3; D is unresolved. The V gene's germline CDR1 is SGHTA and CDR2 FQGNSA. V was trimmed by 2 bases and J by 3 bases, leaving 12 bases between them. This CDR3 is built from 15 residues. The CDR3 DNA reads TGTGCCAGCAGCTTACGCCGACTGTCAACAGATACGCAGTATTTT. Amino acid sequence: CASSLRRLSTDTQYF.

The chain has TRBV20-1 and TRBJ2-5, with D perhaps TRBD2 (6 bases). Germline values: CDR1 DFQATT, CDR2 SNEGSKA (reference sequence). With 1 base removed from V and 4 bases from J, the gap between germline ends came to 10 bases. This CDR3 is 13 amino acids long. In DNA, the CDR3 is TGCAGTGCTAGAGTGCGGGATGGAGAGACCCAGTACTTC. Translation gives CSARVRDGETQYF.

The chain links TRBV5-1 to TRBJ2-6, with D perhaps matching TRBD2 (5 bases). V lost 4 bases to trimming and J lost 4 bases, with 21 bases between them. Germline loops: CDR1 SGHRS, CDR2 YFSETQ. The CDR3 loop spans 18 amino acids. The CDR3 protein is CASSTPPSGIVGANVLTF. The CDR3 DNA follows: TGCGCCAGCAGCACTCCCCCCTCGGGGATCGTGGGGGCCAACGTCCTGACTTTC.

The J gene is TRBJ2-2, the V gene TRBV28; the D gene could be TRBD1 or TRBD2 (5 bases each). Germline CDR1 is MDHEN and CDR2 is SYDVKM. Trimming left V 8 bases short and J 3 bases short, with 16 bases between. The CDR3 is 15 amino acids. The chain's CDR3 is CASQTGTQYTGELFF. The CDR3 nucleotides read TGTGCCAGCCAAACCGGGACCCAGTACACCGGGGAGCTGTTTTTT.

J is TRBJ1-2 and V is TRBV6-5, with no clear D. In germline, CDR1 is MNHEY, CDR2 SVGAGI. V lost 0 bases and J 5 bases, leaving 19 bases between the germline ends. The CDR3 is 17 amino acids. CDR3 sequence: CASSYSIPVAGGYGYTF. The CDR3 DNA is TGTGCCAGCAGTTACTCGATACCCGTCGCGGGCGGGTATGGCTACACCTTC.

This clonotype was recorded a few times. The DNA of the CDR3 is TGTGCCAGCAGCGGCGCCGGGGGAAATGATGAGCAGTTCTTC. Amino acids: CASSGAGGNDEQFF. The genes are TRBV9 and TRBJ2-1, with a possible D match to TRBD2 (6 bases). V lost 3 bases to trimming and J lost 8 bases, with 15 bases between them. The CDR3 has 14 residues. The V gene's germline CDR1 is SGDLS and CDR2 YYNGEE.

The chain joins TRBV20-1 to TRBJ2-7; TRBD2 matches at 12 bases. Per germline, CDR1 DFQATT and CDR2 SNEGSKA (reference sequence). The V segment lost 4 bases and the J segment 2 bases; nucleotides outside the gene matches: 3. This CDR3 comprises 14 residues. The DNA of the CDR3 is TGCAGTGCTACCGGACTAGCGGGGACCTACGAGCAGTACTTC. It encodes CSATGLAGTYEQYF.

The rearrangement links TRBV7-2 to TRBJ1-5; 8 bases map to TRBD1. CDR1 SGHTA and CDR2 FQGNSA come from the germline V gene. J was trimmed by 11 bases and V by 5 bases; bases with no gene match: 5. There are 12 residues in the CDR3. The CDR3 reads CASSLLGQAQHF. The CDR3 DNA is TGTGCCAGCAGCCTCCTGGGACAGGCCCAGCATTTT.

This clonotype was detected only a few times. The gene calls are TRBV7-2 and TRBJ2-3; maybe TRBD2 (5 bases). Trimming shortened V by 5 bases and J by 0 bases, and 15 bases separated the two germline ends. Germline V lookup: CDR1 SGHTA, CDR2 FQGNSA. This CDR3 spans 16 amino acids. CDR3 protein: CASSIGGLASTDTQYF. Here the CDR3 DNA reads TGTGCCAGCAGCATCGGCGGACTCGCTAGCACAGATACGCAGTATTTT.

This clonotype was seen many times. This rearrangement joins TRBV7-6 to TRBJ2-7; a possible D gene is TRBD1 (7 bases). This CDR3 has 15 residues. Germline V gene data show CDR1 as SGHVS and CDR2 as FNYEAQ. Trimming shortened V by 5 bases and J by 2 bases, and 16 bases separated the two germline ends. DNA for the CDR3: TGTGCCAGCAGCGGCGGGACAGTGGATCCCTACGAGCAGTACTTC. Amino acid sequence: CASSGGTVDPYEQYF.

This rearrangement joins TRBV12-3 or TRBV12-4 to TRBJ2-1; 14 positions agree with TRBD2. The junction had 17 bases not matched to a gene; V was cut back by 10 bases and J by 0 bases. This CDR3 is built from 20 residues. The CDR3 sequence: CATHRSGLAGVGSSYNEQFF. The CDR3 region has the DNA TGTGCCACCCATCGATCGGGACTAGCGGGAGTGGGTAGCTCCTACAATGAGCAGTTCTTC.

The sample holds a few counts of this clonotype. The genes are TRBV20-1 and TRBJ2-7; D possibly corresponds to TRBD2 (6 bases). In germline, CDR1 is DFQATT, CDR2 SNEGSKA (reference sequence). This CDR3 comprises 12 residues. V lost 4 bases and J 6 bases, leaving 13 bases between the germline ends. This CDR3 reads CSATPPGSEQYF. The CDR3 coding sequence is TGCAGTGCTACGCCCCCCGGGAGCGAGCAGTACTTC.

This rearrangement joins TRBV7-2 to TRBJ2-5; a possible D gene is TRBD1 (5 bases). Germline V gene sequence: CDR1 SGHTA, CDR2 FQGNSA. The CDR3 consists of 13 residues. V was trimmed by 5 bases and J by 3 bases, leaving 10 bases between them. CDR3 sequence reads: CASSKGQKETQYF. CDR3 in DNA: TGTGCCAGCAGCAAGGGGCAGAAAGAGACCCAGTACTTC.

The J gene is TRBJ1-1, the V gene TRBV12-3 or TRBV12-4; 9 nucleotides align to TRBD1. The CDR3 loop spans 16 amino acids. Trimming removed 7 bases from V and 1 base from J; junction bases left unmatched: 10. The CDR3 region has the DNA TGTGCCAGCACAAGCTGGGGGACAGGGACGAACACTGAAGCTTTCTTT. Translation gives CASTSWGTGTNTEAFF.

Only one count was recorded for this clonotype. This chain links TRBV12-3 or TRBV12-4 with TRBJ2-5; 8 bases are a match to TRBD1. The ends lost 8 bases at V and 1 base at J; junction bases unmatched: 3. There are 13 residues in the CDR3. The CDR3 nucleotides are TGTGCCAGCGGACAGGGCCTCCAAGAGACCCAGTACTTC. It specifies CASGQGLQETQYF.